The sequence of this TCR beta chain was determined in a study of shared clonotypes between healthy human individuals. A CD45RA-negative memory subset and a CD45RA+ naive subset were separated from the CD4+ cells. Germline V CDR1 and CDR2: MNHEY, SMNVEV (reference sequence). V was pared by 3 bases and J by 2 bases, with 8 bases between. The CDR3 extends over 14 amino acids. Assay execution proceeded at the deep level. TCRdb keeps only in-frame clones here, not all; method: immunoSEQ multiplex PCR. This sample has more than 400,000 clones, with roughly 95% found just once. The genes are TRBV27 and TRBJ1-3; maybe TRBD1 (5 bases). The sample taken for sequencing was naive CD4+ T cells sorted from blood. Subset in this sample: CD45RA+ positively selected. This TCR derives from a woman aged 30 to 39 in good health. The CDR3 DNA reads TGTGCCAGCAGTTTCAGGGTCCCTGGAAACACCATATATTTT. The encoded protein is CASSFRVPGNTIYF.